This TCR beta chain was observed in a study of cytomegalovirus exposure and HLA in healthy donors. As for the study in general: Unique TCRs from HLA-typed donors, 80 million to 100 million of them, were held in an early data release. Study-wide results and limits: Rare sequences made up most TCRs, while some public TCRs were found in many donors. The classifier was said to identify cytomegalovirus status with high specificity and sensitivity. Reportedly, fewer N-insertions than the 666-donor mean appeared in an Asian-associated ancestry cluster in a later analysis.

Germline V gene data show CDR1 as SGDLS and CDR2 as YYNGEE. The CDR3 runs 20 residues. V lost 3 bases and J lost 0; bases outside the gene matches: 16. Comments on this clone: Its antigen is as yet unknown.

The primer mix had 60 Vbeta and 13 Jbeta primers. Assay used: immunoSEQ multiplex PCR; TCRdb lists only in-frame clones, some missing. The data show approximately 140,000 clones, 82% seen once. Sequenced sample: PBMCs. This chain connects TRBV9 to TRBJ1-3, with 9 bases lining up with TRBD1. This sequence originates from a young man in good health and CMV-seropositive. The CDR3 is CASSGGYLNGQGNSGNTIYF. CDR3 nucleotide sequence: TGTGCCAGCAGCGGGGGGTATTTAAATGGACAGGGGAACTCTGGAAACACCATATATTTT.